These 31 T cell receptor beta chains came from one sample sequenced in a study of technical replicates of blood from several donors. TCRdb's table, derived via immunoSEQ multiplex PCR, lists solely in-frame clones and lacks some. The sample shows about 82,000 clones, 80% to 95% of them seen only once. The sample was T cells isolated from PBMCs. The origin of the receptors is a human donor in good health.

The rearrangement uses TRBV7-8 and TRBJ2-1; maybe TRBD2 (5 bases). The ends were cut back, 1 base at V and 14 bases at J, with 12 bases in the middle. Germline CDR1 is SGHVS and CDR2 is FQNEAQ. The CDR3 runs to 12 residues. This chain's CDR3 is CASSLGGRGEFF. The CDR3 DNA is TGTGCCAGCAGCTTAGGTGGGAGAGGTGAGTTCTTC.

The CDR3 sequence: CASTGQYTGELFF. The CDR3 nucleotides read TGTGCCAGCACCGGACAGTACACCGGGGAGCTGTTTTTT. V and J are TRBV7-2 and TRBJ2-2; tentatively, D is TRBD1 (6 bases). Germline V CDR1 and CDR2: SGHTA, FQGNSA. The germline V and J ends were trimmed by 7 bases and 3 bases, with 9 bases remaining between them. This CDR3 has 13 residues.

This clone showed up just once. The V gene is TRBV5-5, the J gene TRBJ2-6; TRBD1 agrees at 7 bases. Germline CDR1 reads SGHKS; CDR2 reads YYEKEE (reference sequence). V lost 1 base and J lost 2; bases outside the gene matches: 3. The CDR3 totals 16 residues. The CDR3 loop reads CASSLQGVTGANVLTF. CDR3 sequence (DNA): TGTGCCAGCAGCTTGCAGGGGGTGACTGGGGCCAACGTCCTGACTTTC.

J is TRBJ1-4 and V is TRBV7-9, with TRBD1 matching 7 bases. Per germline, CDR1 SEHNR and CDR2 FQNEAQ (reference sequence). The length of the CDR3 is 15 residues. With V trimmed by 2 bases and J by 8 bases, 8 bases remained unmatched. The CDR3 DNA reads TGTGCCAGCAGCTTAAAACAGGGGTTGAAGGAAAAACTGTTTTTT. Its protein is CASSLKQGLKEKLFF.

The V and J genes are TRBV23-1 and TRBJ2-2; TRBD1 agrees at 10 bases. TRBV23-1 is given ORF status, its function remaining uncertain. V was pared by 2 bases and J by 1 base, with 7 bases of the junction left unmatched. The CDR3 extends over 18 amino acids. The CDR3 nucleotides read TGCGCCAGCAGTCAACGGAACCGGGACAGGGGGAACACCGGGGAGCTGTTTTTT. This encodes CASSQRNRDRGNTGELFF.

This chain uses TRBV10-3 with TRBJ2-7, with 9 bases aligning to TRBD1. With 8 bases clipped from V and 3 bases from J, the junction kept 5 bases outside the gene matches. The germline V gene encodes CDR1 ENHRY and CDR2 SYGVKD. The CDR3 has 13 amino acids. The CDR3 loop is CAIRQGEIYEQYF. The CDR3 nucleotides read TGTGCCATCCGACAGGGGGAGATCTACGAGCAGTACTTC.

The V gene is TRBV27, the J gene TRBJ2-1; no clear D gene. Germline V gene data show CDR1 as MNHEY and CDR2 as SMNVEV (reference sequence). V shed 4 bases and J shed 7 bases, with 26 bases lying between them. CDR3 length: 18 amino acids. CDR3 DNA: TGTGCCAGCAGTTACCACCAAAACCGGGTCAAAGGAAAAAATGAGCAGTTCTTC. This gives the protein CASSYHQNRVKGKNEQFF.

V is TRBV2 and J is TRBJ2-6; TRBD2 matches at 15 bases. This CDR3 contains 17 residues. Germline V gene sequence: CDR1 SNHLY, CDR2 FYNNEI. Losses at the gene ends were 6 bases for V and 2 bases for J; bases not matched to a gene: 2. For the CDR3, the DNA is TGTGCCAGCAGGGGACTAGCGGGAGGTGCTGGGGCCAACGTCCTGACTTTC. Residues: CASRGLAGGAGANVLTF.

The chain employs TRBV7-6 and TRBJ2-2; tentative D call: TRBD1 (6 bases). The CDR3 runs 17 residues. The germline V gene has CDR1 SGHVS and CDR2 FNYEAQ. The germline V and J ends were trimmed by 1 base and 0 bases, with 12 bases remaining between them. CDR3 region: CASSLDGTLANTGELFF. DNA of the CDR3: TGTGCCAGCAGCTTAGACGGGACACTAGCGAACACCGGGGAGCTGTTTTTT.

The J gene is TRBJ2-7, the V gene TRBV2; D might be TRBD1 (6 bases). Trimming pared 8 bases from V and 5 bases from J, leaving 19 bases between. CDR3 length equals 14 residues. CDR1 is SNHLY and CDR2 is FYNNEI in the germline V gene. The CDR3 sequence: CASSESGAHHEQYF. The CDR3 DNA sequence: TGTGCCAGCTCGGAATCAGGGGCCCACCACGAGCAGTACTTC.

V usage is TRBV27 and J usage is TRBJ1-1; D call uncertain. This CDR3 comprises 12 residues. Germline loops: CDR1 MNHEY, CDR2 SMNVEV (reference sequence). Trimming removed 5 bases from V and 8 bases from J, with 12 bases in between. This CDR3 is CASSRRRGEAFF. The CDR3, as DNA: TGTGCCAGCAGTCGTCGAAGAGGAGAAGCTTTCTTT.

V usage is TRBV13 and J usage is TRBJ1-1; D not certain. This CDR3 contains 12 residues. The ends were cut back, 5 bases at V and 12 bases at J, with 16 bases in the middle. CDR1 is PRHDT and CDR2 is FYEKMQ in the germline V gene (reference sequence). CDR3 bases: TGTGCCAGCAGCCCACTTAGTTTGGGCCCTTTCTTT. Residues: CASSPLSLGPFF.

The table lists this clone with a few counts. This chain joins TRBV4-2 and TRBJ1-1; TRBD1 matches 7 bases. CDR3 size: 15 residues. CDR1 LGHNA and CDR2 YNFKEQ come from the germline V gene. J gave up 2 bases and V 3 bases, and 6 bases lay outside the gene matches. CDR3 sequence (DNA): TGTGCCAGCAGCCATTCGGGACAGAGAAACACTGAAGCTTTCTTT. Amino acid sequence: CASSHSGQRNTEAFF.

This chain links TRBV27 with TRBJ1-2, with D unresolved. Trimming took off 2 bases at V and 6 bases at J, with 10 bases between the two ends. From germline, CDR1 is MNHEY and CDR2 SMNVEV (reference sequence). The CDR3 extends over 13 amino acids. In DNA, the CDR3 is TGTGCCAGCAGTTTAACGGGAAGGGATGGCTACACCTTC. Encoded protein: CASSLTGRDGYTF.

The V and J genes are TRBV6-1 and TRBJ2-1; 7 nucleotides agree with TRBD1. The CDR3 covers 14 residues. V was pared by 10 bases and J by 5 bases, with 11 bases of the junction left unmatched. Germline V gene sequence: CDR1 MNHNS, CDR2 SASEGT. CDR3 residues: CATVDRANDNEQFF. CDR3 coding DNA: TGTGCCACCGTAGACAGGGCAAACGACAATGAGCAGTTCTTC.

This chain connects TRBV4-2 to TRBJ2-7; TRBD2 matches 7 bases. CDR3 length equals 18 residues. The germline V gene has CDR1 LGHNA and CDR2 YNFKEQ. Trimming at V came to 1 base and at J to 2 bases, leaving 14 bases not matched to a gene. The CDR3 here is CASSQVGSVGGSPYEQYF. CDR3 in DNA: TGTGCCAGCAGCCAAGTTGGTTCCGTCGGGGGGTCACCCTACGAGCAGTACTTC.

This clone is a singleton in its sample. The rearrangement links TRBV14 to TRBJ1-1, with TRBD1 identical over 10 bases. The germline CDR1 and CDR2 sequences are SGHDN and FVKESK. Trimming cost V 1 base and J 0 bases; bases outside gene matches: 8. The CDR3 consists of 18 residues. In DNA, the CDR3 is TGTGCCAGCAGCCAAGTCCGGGACAGGGGAAACATGAACACTGAAGCTTTCTTT. Protein product: CASSQVRDRGNMNTEAFF. Full variable domain (outside the CDR3, taken from reference TRBV14 and TRBJ1-1): EAGVTQFPSHSVIEKGQTVTLRCDPISGHDNLYWYRRVMGKEIKFLLHFVKESKQDESGMPNNRFLAERTGGTYSTLKVQPAELEDSGVYFCASSQVRDRGNMNTEAFFGQGTRLTVV.

This chain joins TRBV19 and TRBJ2-3, with a weak D call TRBD2 (5 bases). The CDR3 sequence is 15 residues long. CDR1 is LNHDA, CDR2 SQIVND, per germline (reference sequence). The V end lost 3 bases, the J end lost 0 bases, and 10 bases lay between the germline ends. CDR3 loop: CASSIRRISTDTQYF. The CDR3 DNA reads as TGTGCCAGTAGTATCCGGAGGATTAGCACAGATACGCAGTATTTT.

The chain carries TRBV6-5 and TRBJ1-3; TRBD1 is a possible D gene (5 bases). This CDR3 contains 15 residues. Trimming took off 7 bases at V and 0 bases at J, with 13 bases between the two ends. The germline V gene has CDR1 MNHEY and CDR2 SVGAGI. The CDR3 loop reads CASTQGLSSGNTIYF. In DNA form, the CDR3 reads TGTGCCAGCACCCAGGGTTTGAGCTCTGGAAACACCATATATTTT.

This chain links TRBV4-1 with TRBJ2-1; 12 bases are shared with TRBD2. There are 20 residues in the CDR3. The V gene's germline CDR1 is MGHRA and CDR2 YSYEKL. Trimming at V came to 3 bases and at J to 7 bases, leaving 19 bases not matched to a gene. The CDR3 DNA sequence: TGCGCCAGCAGCCATCCAACCCGGGCGGCTAGCGGGAGGGTGCAGAATGAGCAGTTCTTC. Translation gives CASSHPTRAASGRVQNEQFF.

The rearrangement links TRBV16 to TRBJ1-2, with 8 bases that match TRBD1. With 9 bases clipped from V and 6 bases from J, the junction kept 12 bases outside the gene matches. CDR3 size: 14 residues. Germline V lookup: CDR1 KGHSY, CDR2 FQNENV. The DNA of the CDR3 is TGTGCCAGTACGACAGGGGCTACCCTCGATGGCTACACCTTC. Protein: CASTTGATLDGYTF.

Remarks on this clone: A read error may produce the germline difference seen at one junction end. The chain combines TRBV19 with TRBJ1-2; D remains unclear. Germline V lookup: CDR1 LNHDA, CDR2 SQIVND (reference sequence). CDR3 length: 13 amino acids. In nucleotides, the CDR3 is TGTGCCAGTAGTGTAGAGGGCTCCATGGTCTACACCTTC. Protein product: CASSVEGSMVYTF.

The table lists this clone with a few counts. The DNA for the CDR3 is TGCGCCAGCAGCCGAAGCGGGGCCCAGGGAGAGACCCAGTACTTC. As protein: CASSRSGAQGETQYF. The chain uses TRBV5-1 and TRBJ2-5; the match to TRBD2 covers 7 bases. This CDR3 has 15 amino acids. J was trimmed by 4 bases and V by 4 bases; bases with no gene match: 10. The germline V gene encodes CDR1 SGHRS and CDR2 YFSETQ.

J is TRBJ1-5 and V is TRBV19; D is uncertain. Germline CDR1 and CDR2: LNHDA and SQIVND (reference sequence). The CDR3 length is 13 residues. V lost 5 bases and J lost 7, with 12 bases in between. The CDR3 sequence: CASSSGVSQPQHF. CDR3 in DNA: TGTGCCAGTAGTTCAGGTGTATCACAGCCCCAGCATTTT. Looking up the rest from reference TRBV19 and TRBJ1-5 gives the full variable domain: DGGITQSPKYLFRKEGQNVTLSCEQNLNHDAMYWYRQDPGQGLRLIYYSQIVNDFQKGDIAEGYSVSREKKESFPLTVTSAQKNPTAFYLCASSSGVSQPQHFGDGTRLSIL.

The genes are TRBV13 and TRBJ1-2, with 8 bases that match TRBD1. With 5 bases clipped from V and 6 bases from J, the junction kept 5 bases outside the gene matches. Germline loops: CDR1 PRHDT, CDR2 FYEKMQ (reference sequence). The CDR3 spans 13 residues. CDR3 in DNA: TGTGCCAGCAGCGGCCAGGGGGCGGATGGCTACACCTTC. This sequence encodes CASSGQGADGYTF.

The chain combines TRBV7-2 with TRBJ2-3, with TRBD2 matching over 8 bases. The CDR3 extends over 17 amino acids. Looked up from germline, CDR1 is SGHTA and CDR2 is FQGNSA. V was pared by 6 bases and J by 0 bases, with 11 bases of the junction left unmatched. The CDR3 loop reads CASSYRAGASSTDTQYF. Here the CDR3 DNA reads TGTGCCAGCAGTTATCGAGCGGGGGCGAGCAGCACAGATACGCAGTATTTT.

V is TRBV5-1 and J is TRBJ2-1, with TRBD1 matching 9 bases. V was pared by 4 bases and J by 4 bases, with 9 bases of the junction left unmatched. Per the germline V gene, CDR1 is SGHRS and CDR2 is YFSETQ. This CDR3 has 16 amino acids. Written as DNA, the CDR3 is TGCGCCAGCAGCCCTACCCCGACAGGGGGGTACAATGAGCAGTTCTTC. Its protein product is CASSPTPTGGYNEQFF.

This sequence joins TRBV15 and TRBJ2-7; D is unclear. V lost 5 bases to trimming and J lost 4 bases, with 9 bases between them. The CDR3 loop spans 12 amino acids. CDR1 and CDR2 from the germline V gene are LNHNV and YYDKDF (reference sequence). The CDR3 region is CATSVFGYEQYF. For the CDR3, the DNA is TGTGCCACCAGCGTCTTCGGGTACGAGCAGTACTTC.

The chain employs TRBV30 and TRBJ2-1; no reliable D call. CDR1 and CDR2 (germline): GTSNPN, SVGIG (reference sequence). There are 15 residues in the CDR3. V lost 4 bases and J 4 bases, leaving 17 bases between the germline ends. The CDR3 sequence is CAWNPTLTYYNEQFF. The CDR3, as DNA: TGTGCCTGGAACCCTACTCTGACATATTACAATGAGCAGTTCTTC. Combining the CDR3 with reference TRBV30 and TRBJ2-1 gives the whole variable domain SQTIHQWPATLVQPVGSPLSLECTVEGTSNPNLYWYRQAAGRGLQLLFYSVGIGQISSEVPQNLSASRPQDRQFILSSKKLLLSDSGFYLCAWNPTLTYYNEQFFGPGTRLTVL.

The J gene is TRBJ2-3, the V gene TRBV2, with unresolved D. Trimming left V 2 bases short and J 5 bases short, with 14 bases between. Germline V gene data show CDR1 as SNHLY and CDR2 as FYNNEI. The CDR3 extends over 15 amino acids. The DNA of the CDR3 is TGTGCCAGCAGTGAATACCCTTCCTCGGGAGATACGCAGTATTTT. As protein: CASSEYPSSGDTQYF.

The genes are TRBV10-3 and TRBJ2-5, with D uncertain. The CDR3 extends over 12 amino acids. The V and J ends lost 3 bases and 9 bases respectively, with 11 bases between them. Germline V gene data show CDR1 as ENHRY and CDR2 as SYGVKD. The chain's CDR3 is CAISEEDSPQYF. CDR3 coding DNA: TGTGCCATCAGTGAAGAGGATAGTCCCCAGTACTTC.